What follows are 32 T cell receptor beta chains derived from one specimen sequenced in a study of T cell responses to AZD1222 COVID-19 vaccine. This table comes from immunoSEQ multiplex PCR, and its TCRdb copy is limited to in-frame clones, with some not included. The sample includes about 100,000 clones, about 86% of them seen just once. Sequenced material: peripheral blood, taken on day 0 of AZD1222 vaccination. The receptors stem from an adult in good health.

The V gene is TRBV28, the J gene TRBJ2-7, with 7 bases fitting TRBD1. Losses at the gene ends were 4 bases for V and 2 bases for J; bases not matched to a gene: 2. The CDR3 sequence is 13 residues long. Germline loops: CDR1 MDHEN, CDR2 SYDVKM. CDR3: CASSSGQTYEQYF. CDR3 coding DNA: TGTGCCAGCAGTTCGGGACAGACCTACGAGCAGTACTTC.

This chain uses TRBV2 with TRBJ2-3; D gene unclear. The CDR3 spans 14 residues. Trimming left V 8 bases short and J 0 bases short, with 12 bases between. Germline V CDR1 and CDR2: SNHLY, FYNNEI. This CDR3 is CASHGYASTDTQYF. CDR3 coding DNA: TGTGCCAGCCATGGTTATGCTAGCACAGATACGCAGTATTTT. The variable domain in full, completed from reference TRBV2 and TRBJ2-3, reads EPEVTQTPSHQVTQMGQEVILRCVPISNHLYFYWYRQILGQKVEFLVSFYNNEISEKSEIFDDQFSVERPDGSNFTLKIRSTKLEDSAMYFCASHGYASTDTQYFGPGTRLTVL.

This chain joins TRBV7-9 and TRBJ2-5, with D possibly matching TRBD1 (6 bases). V lost 4 bases to trimming and J lost 6 bases, with 12 bases between them. This CDR3 spans 13 amino acids. Germline assignment: CDR1 SEHNR and CDR2 FQNEAQ (reference sequence). CDR3 amino acids: CASSSTGPQTQYF. The CDR3 nucleotides are TGTGCCAGCAGCTCCACAGGGCCACAGACCCAGTACTTC.

V and J are TRBV18 and TRBJ1-1; 7 bases agree with TRBD1. The CDR3 contains 14 residues. With V trimmed by 5 bases and J by 0 bases, 3 bases remained unmatched. CDR1 KGHSH and CDR2 LQKENI come from the germline V gene. The CDR3: CASSKGQMNTEAFF. The CDR3 nucleotides are TGTGCCAGCTCAAAGGGACAGATGAACACTGAAGCTTTCTTT.

The chain combines TRBV24-1 with TRBJ2-3, with no clear D. The germline gives CDR1 KGHDR, CDR2 SFDVKD. Trimming removed 0 bases from V and 0 bases from J, with 15 bases in between. This CDR3 has 18 residues. In DNA, the CDR3 is TGTGCCACCAGTGATTTGCCAAGGGCCGGGTTTAGCACAGATACGCAGTATTTT. Residues: CATSDLPRAGFSTDTQYF.

The chain has TRBV5-4 and TRBJ1-2; D possibly corresponds to TRBD1 (6 bases). The V end lost 4 bases, the J end lost 8 bases, and 15 bases lay between the germline ends. CDR1 SGHNT and CDR2 YYREEE come from the germline V gene (reference sequence). This CDR3 comprises 13 residues. CDR3 nucleotides: TGTGCCAGCAGCCTTACAGGGCCGGGAGGCTACACCTTC. Translation gives CASSLTGPGGYTF. Looking up the rest from reference TRBV5-4 and TRBJ1-2 gives the full variable domain: ETGVTQSPTHLIKTRGQQVTLRCSSQSGHNTVSWYQQALGQGPQFIFQYYREEENGRGNFPPRFSGLQFPNYSSELNVNALELDDSALYLCASSLTGPGGYTFGSGTRLTVV.

CDR3 protein: CASMTVGQGNEKLFF. CDR3 nucleotide sequence: TGTGCCAGCATGACGGTGGGACAGGGGAATGAAAAACTGTTTTTT. The chain carries TRBV28 and TRBJ1-4; TRBD1 aligns across 10 bases. The CDR3 is made up of 15 amino acids. J lost 5 bases, V lost 7 bases, and 7 bases had no gene match. Germline CDR1 is MDHEN and CDR2 is SYDVKM.

The chain links TRBV5-1 to TRBJ1-3; D is possibly TRBD1 (5 bases). CDR3 length: 16 residues. Germline CDR1 and CDR2: SGHRS and YFSETQ. Trimming removed 3 bases from V and 0 bases from J, with 13 bases in between. The CDR3 DNA reads as TGCGCCAGCAGCTCGGATGGGGGGAACTCTGGAAACACCATATATTTT. It specifies CASSSDGGNSGNTIYF.

The sample holds one count of this clone. V gene TRBV6-2 or TRBV6-3 combines with J gene TRBJ2-5; unclear D gene. V lost 5 bases and J 4 bases, leaving 14 bases between the germline ends. CDR3 size: 14 residues. Germline lookup yields CDR1 MNHEY and CDR2 SVGEGT. The CDR3: CASSVEKLGETQYF. The CDR3 DNA is TGTGCCAGCAGTGTGGAGAAGTTGGGAGAGACCCAGTACTTC.

The genes are TRBV15 and TRBJ2-3; 16 bases are shared with TRBD2. CDR3 length: 18 residues. J gave up 3 bases and V 1 base, and 4 bases lay outside the gene matches. CDR1 and CDR2 (germline): LNHNV, YYDKDF (reference sequence). The CDR3, as DNA: TGTGCCACCAGCAGAGGGGGACTAGCGGGAGGGCTGACAGATACGCAGTATTTT. This codes for CATSRGGLAGGLTDTQYF.

The V call is TRBV27, the J call TRBJ1-3, with 10 bases identical to TRBD1. The CDR3 contains 15 residues. Trimming at V came to 5 bases and at J to 4 bases, leaving 5 bases not matched to a gene. Germline CDR1 reads MNHEY; CDR2 reads SMNVEV (reference sequence). The CDR3 sequence: CASSLDRGPGNTIYF. DNA for the CDR3: TGTGCCAGCAGTCTTGACAGGGGGCCCGGAAACACCATATATTTT.

The J gene is TRBJ1-2, the V gene TRBV28; D may be TRBD1 (5 bases). V lost 10 bases to trimming and J lost 4 bases, with 10 bases between them. This CDR3 comprises 11 residues. Germline assignment: CDR1 MDHEN and CDR2 SYDVKM. CDR3 DNA sequence: TGTGCCACCCTCGACAGCTATGGCTACACCTTC. Translation gives CATLDSYGYTF.

The V gene is TRBV27, the J gene TRBJ2-1; 11 nucleotides agree with TRBD1. The ends lost 6 bases at V and 7 bases at J; junction bases unmatched: 8. Germline V CDR1 and CDR2: MNHEY, SMNVEV (reference sequence). This CDR3 has 15 residues. The CDR3 DNA reads TGTGCCAGCAGGGCGGGACAGGGGGTAGGAAATGAGCAGTTCTTC. It specifies CASRAGQGVGNEQFF.

CDR3 protein: CASSYGTSGLYEQYF. CDR3 DNA sequence: TGTGCCAGCAGTTATGGGACTAGCGGACTATACGAGCAGTACTTC. The V call is TRBV27, the J call TRBJ2-7; 11 bases fit TRBD2. Germline loops: CDR1 MNHEY, CDR2 SMNVEV (reference sequence). With V trimmed by 4 bases and J by 4 bases, 6 bases remained unmatched. The CDR3 is 15 residues long.

A single count supports this clone. The V gene is TRBV6-2 or TRBV6-3, the J gene TRBJ2-5, with D maybe TRBD1 (5 bases). Per the germline V gene, CDR1 is MNHEY and CDR2 is SVGEGT. V lost 1 base to trimming and J lost 4 bases, with 7 bases between them. CDR3 length: 13 amino acids. In DNA, the CDR3 is TGTGCCAGCAGTTACTGGGGCGGAGAGACCCAGTACTTC. It yields the protein CASSYWGGETQYF.

The V gene is TRBV30, the J gene TRBJ2-7; TRBD1 is a possible D gene (5 bases). The length of the CDR3 is 13 residues. The germline V and J ends were trimmed by 3 bases and 8 bases, with 17 bases remaining between them. CDR1 GTSNPN and CDR2 SVGIG come from the germline V gene (reference sequence). The CDR3 sequence: CAWSAGQGYKQYF. DNA of the CDR3: TGTGCCTGGAGCGCCGGGCAGGGATACAAGCAGTACTTC.

This clone has just a few counts. The chain carries TRBV5-6 and TRBJ2-3, with D possibly TRBD1 on 5 matching bases. The CDR3 consists of 14 residues. Trimming pared 1 base from V and 5 bases from J, leaving 11 bases between. Germline CDR1 reads SGHDT; CDR2 reads YYEEEE. This CDR3 reads CASSLRGRRDTQYF. The CDR3 DNA reads TGTGCCAGCAGCTTGAGGGGCCGAAGAGATACGCAGTATTTT. The full variable domain, completed using reference TRBV5-6 and TRBJ2-3, is DAGVTQSPTHLIKTRGQQVTLRCSPKSGHDTVSWYQQALGQGPQFIFQYYEEEERQRGNFPDRFSGHQFPNYSSELNVNALLLGDSALYLCASSLRGRRDTQYFGPGTRLTVL.

This clone is a singleton in its sample. The genes are TRBV4-3 and TRBJ1-5; D is uncertain. The germline V gene encodes CDR1 LGHNA and CDR2 YSLEER. V was clipped by 0 bases and J by 6 bases, with 9 bases between them. The CDR3 has 14 amino acids. DNA of the CDR3: TGCGCCAGCAGCCAAGAGCGCAGAGTTCAGCCCCAGCATTTT. As protein: CASSQERRVQPQHF.

This rearrangement joins TRBV7-2 to TRBJ1-6; perhaps TRBD1 as D (6 bases). V was pared by 3 bases and J by 5 bases, with 11 bases between. CDR3 size: 15 residues. Germline loops: CDR1 SGHTA, CDR2 FQGNSA. CDR3 sequence: CASSFGTTNNSPLHF. As DNA, the CDR3 is TGTGCCAGCAGCTTCGGGACAACCAATAATTCACCCCTCCACTTT.

The V gene is TRBV5-5, the J gene TRBJ1-2; perhaps TRBD1 as D (6 bases). The V end lost 3 bases, the J end lost 0 bases, and 15 bases lay between the germline ends. The CDR3 spans 16 residues. The germline V gene has CDR1 SGHKS and CDR2 YYEKEE (reference sequence). Written as DNA, the CDR3 is TGTGCCAGCAGCTGGCCCGGACAGTCAACTAACTATGGCTACACCTTC. Translated, it gives CASSWPGQSTNYGYTF.

The chain uses TRBV19 and TRBJ1-1; D not certain. The CDR3 has 12 residues. V lost 4 bases and J 3 bases, leaving 6 bases between the germline ends. Germline CDR1 is LNHDA and CDR2 is SQIVND (reference sequence). The CDR3, as DNA: TGTGCCAGTAGTACTCAGTACACTGAAGCTTTCTTT. It specifies CASSTQYTEAFF.

The gene calls are TRBV7-9 and TRBJ1-6; a weak D match, TRBD1 (6 bases). CDR1 and CDR2 from the germline V gene are SEHNR and FQNEAQ (reference sequence). The CDR3 is 18 amino acids. Deletions cut 5 bases from V and 5 bases from J, with 22 bases between. The CDR3 coding sequence is TGTGCCAGCAGCCCACCCGAATGGGGGGGGCTAGATAATTCACCCCTCCACTTT. Translated, it gives CASSPPEWGGLDNSPLHF.

The V call is TRBV27, the J call TRBJ1-2; 7 bases fit TRBD1. Looked up from germline, CDR1 is MNHEY and CDR2 is SMNVEV (reference sequence). This CDR3 is built from 14 residues. V shed 5 bases, J shed 7 bases, and the junction held 10 bases outside the gene matches. The CDR3 loop reads CASSLSTGVGGYTF. The CDR3 region has the DNA TGTGCCAGCAGTCTCTCTACAGGGGTGGGTGGCTACACCTTC.

The chain couples TRBV12-5 to TRBJ1-1, with D perhaps matching TRBD1 (6 bases). With 5 bases removed from V and 1 base from J, the gap between germline ends came to 11 bases. The CDR3 runs 14 residues. CDR1 is LGHNT, CDR2 FRNRAP, per germline. CDR3 amino acids: CASGPAGANTEAFF. The CDR3 DNA reads TGTGCTAGTGGTCCAGCGGGGGCGAACACTGAAGCTTTCTTT.

J is TRBJ1-6 and V is TRBV6-2 or TRBV6-3; D is ambiguous. V lost 0 bases and J 9 bases, leaving 15 bases between the germline ends. Germline CDR1 reads MNHEY; CDR2 reads SVGEGT. The CDR3 is 16 amino acids. The CDR3 loop reads CASSYSIAVRASPLHF. The CDR3 DNA reads as TGTGCCAGCAGTTACTCGATAGCAGTTCGGGCTTCACCCCTCCACTTT.

The chain uses TRBV5-1 and TRBJ2-5; 8 nucleotides align to TRBD2. V shed 4 bases, J shed 4 bases, and the junction held 6 bases outside the gene matches. This CDR3 is 14 amino acids long. Germline assignment: CDR1 SGHRS and CDR2 YFSETQ. The CDR3 DNA follows: TGCGCCAGCAGCGTTGGGACTAGTCGAGAGACCCAGTACTTC. This encodes CASSVGTSRETQYF. Using reference TRBV5-1 and TRBJ2-5 for the parts outside the CDR3, the full variable domain is KAGVTQTPRYLIKTRGQQVTLSCSPISGHRSVSWYQQTPGQGLQFLFEYFSETQRNKGNFPGRFSGRQFSNSRSEMNVSTLELGDSALYLCASSVGTSRETQYFGPGTRLLVL.

This chain's CDR3 is CASSLARGSAETQYF. In DNA, the CDR3 is TGTGCCAGCAGCTTAGCACGGGGGTCGGCAGAGACCCAGTACTTC. The chain combines TRBV7-2 with TRBJ2-5; D perhaps matches TRBD2 (6 bases). The CDR3 runs 15 residues. The V gene lost 0 bases and the J gene lost 4 bases, with 12 bases spanning the gap. CDR1 is SGHTA, CDR2 FQGNSA, per germline. Combining the CDR3 with reference TRBV7-2 and TRBJ2-5 gives the whole variable domain GAGVSQSPSNKVTEKGKDVELRCDPISGHTALYWYRQSLGQGLEFLIYFQGNSAPDKSGLPSDRFSAERTGGSVSTLTIQRTQQEDSAVYLCASSLARGSAETQYFGPGTRLLVL.

The V call is TRBV19, the J call TRBJ2-6; D possibly corresponds to TRBD1 (5 bases). This CDR3 spans 19 amino acids. Per the germline V gene, CDR1 is LNHDA and CDR2 is SQIVND (reference sequence). The V end lost 3 bases, the J end lost 1 base, and 19 bases lay between the germline ends. CDR3 protein: CASSILMDARASGANVLTF. The CDR3 DNA reads as TGTGCCAGTAGTATCTTAATGGACGCCAGGGCGTCTGGGGCCAACGTCCTGACTTTC.

This chain joins TRBV5-1 and TRBJ1-2; 9 bases map to TRBD1. CDR1 is SGHRS and CDR2 is YFSETQ in the germline V gene. The CDR3 spans 13 residues. V lost 0 bases to trimming and J lost 8 bases; unmatched junction nucleotides: 2. The CDR3 DNA sequence: TGCGCCAGCAGCTTGGGACAGGGGGTCGGCTACACCTTC. It yields the protein CASSLGQGVGYTF.

The gene calls are TRBV14 and TRBJ1-3; D is unclear. Trimming removed 4 bases from V and 1 base from J, with 14 bases in between. The V gene's germline CDR1 is SGHDN and CDR2 FVKESK. This CDR3 region has 16 residues. The CDR3 spells CASSPLGPGSGNTIYF. The CDR3 DNA reads TGTGCCAGCAGCCCCCTGGGCCCGGGGTCTGGAAACACCATATATTTT.

The gene calls are TRBV7-8 and TRBJ1-5, with D hard to call. Germline lookup yields CDR1 SGHVS and CDR2 FQNEAQ. The length of the CDR3 is 14 residues. The V and J ends lost 1 base and 4 bases respectively, with 8 bases between them. The CDR3 loop reads CASSLGAVNQPQHF. CDR3 sequence (DNA): TGTGCCAGCAGCTTAGGCGCCGTTAATCAGCCCCAGCATTTT.

V is TRBV30 and J is TRBJ2-3; 12 bases agree with TRBD2. Germline CDR1 and CDR2: GTSNPN and SVGIG (reference sequence). Trimming removed 5 bases from V and 2 bases from J; junction bases left unmatched: 5. This CDR3 comprises 15 residues. Here the CDR3 reads CAWWRLAGVTDTQYF. Written as DNA, the CDR3 is TGTGCCTGGTGGCGACTAGCGGGAGTCACAGATACGCAGTATTTT.